The clone carrying this T cell receptor (beta chain) has at least ten counts. The PBMCs had their origin in 8.5 to 10 ml of fresh peripheral blood. This sample was taken from a study of T cells in Graves' hyperthyroidism and ophthalmopathy. Deletions cut 3 bases from V and 0 bases from J, with 9 bases between. Germline V gene sequence: CDR1 SGHVS, CDR2 FQNEAQ. The CDR3 contains 15 residues. Amplification of TCR beta CDR3 regions used RNA as the template. When the TCR CDR3 underwent first-round RT-PCR, the HTBI primer set was used. Via MiXCR, TCRdb re-called the multiplex PCR reads, giving one row per CDR3 protein. The data hold more than 650,000 distinct CDR3 sequences, with 14% observed a single time.

Sequenced: blood. The rearrangement uses TRBV7-8 and TRBJ2-1; the D is unclear. The sequence derives from a young woman with Graves' hyperthyroidism. CDR3 in amino acids: CASSFSVSSYNEQFF. The CDR3 nucleotides read TGTGCCAGCAGCTTTTCGGTTAGCTCCTACAATGAGCAGTTCTTC.